This T cell receptor (beta chain) was documented in a study of regulatory T cells in long-lasting Graves disease. According to the study, TCR beta libraries were built with iRepertoire HTBI primers and CDR3-region Arm-PCR. TCRdb processed the multiplex PCR reads anew with MiXCR; each CDR3 protein has one entry. The sample holds 300,000 to 400,000 distinct CDR3 sequences; more than 15% are singletons and the top ten take about 39%. As for time point: newly diagnosed GD, antithyroid drugs for less than 3 months. Following extraction of RNA from PBMCs, that RNA was used to make the TCR library. The sample holds a few counts of this clonotype. Germline-derived CDR1 and CDR2 are MGHRA and YSYEKL. V lost 3 bases, J lost 7 bases, and 12 bases lay in between. CDR3 length: 13 residues.

J is TRBJ1-2 and V is TRBV4-1; D is undetermined. The sample here was peripheral blood mononuclear cells (PBMCs), taken at new diagnosis, from a patient treated with antithyroid drugs. This TCR derives from a female donor with Graves disease. The CDR3 here is CASSQADRFGYTF. CDR3 DNA sequence: TGCGCCAGCAGCCAGGCCGACCGATTTGGCTACACCTTC.